This is a list of T cell receptor beta chains from one sample in a study of T cell responses to AZD1222 COVID-19 vaccine. The assay was immunoSEQ multiplex PCR, and TCRdb's table has in-frame clones only and misses some. The data hold about 180,000 clones, with around 91% observed a single time. The source material was peripheral blood, sampled on day 0 of AZD1222 vaccination. Every receptor here comes from an adult in good health. Each CDR3 is given with its conserved first and last residue. A D gene is named only where the DNA matches it firmly. A row's size may be missing; if present it is once, few, many or a size class.

J,D,V,size,CDR3,DNA
TRBJ1-5,.,TRBV5-5,.,CASSLGQNSNQPQHF,TGTGCCAGCAGCTTGGGACAGAACAGCAATCAGCCCCAGCATTTT
TRBJ2-4,.,TRBV9,once,CASSPGSIQYF,TGTGCCAGCAGCCCCGGTAGTATTCAGTACTTC
TRBJ2-1,.,TRBV7-9,.,CASSLEVYGAEQFF,TGTGCCAGCAGCTTAGAGGTTTACGGGGCTGAGCAGTTCTTC
TRBJ2-1,TRBD1,TRBV5-1,.,CASSWGTESDEQFF,TGCGCCAGCAGCTGGGGGACAGAGTCGGATGAGCAGTTCTTC
TRBJ2-5,.,TRBV18,.,CASSPITGPETQYF,TGTGCCAGCTCACCGATAACAGGGCCTGAGACCCAGTACTTC
TRBJ1-4,TRBD1,TRBV2,.,CASRRQGILFPTNEKLFF,TGTGCCAGCAGGCGACAGGGCATTCTCTTTCCAACTAATGAAAAACTGTTTTTT
TRBJ1-6,.,TRBV28,.,CASSLAGQGRDSPLHF,TGTGCCAGCAGTTTAGCGGGCCAGGGGAGAGATTCACCCCTCCACTTT
TRBJ1-4,TRBD1,TRBV6-5,.,CASSAGQGVGEKLFF,TGTGCCAGCAGCGCCGGACAGGGCGTGGGTGAAAAACTGTTTTTT
TRBJ1-3,.,TRBV3-1/TRBV3-2,.,CASSQRGGSGNTIYF,TGTGCCAGCAGCCAGAGGGGGGGCTCTGGAAACACCATATATTTT
TRBJ1-1,.,TRBV7-9,.,CASSLAGGPNTEAFF,TGTGCCAGCAGCTTAGCGGGGGGTCCGAACACTGAAGCTTTCTTT
TRBJ2-7,.,TRBV6-5,.,CASSSRTVSYEQYF,TGTGCCAGCAGTTCCCGGACAGTATCCTACGAGCAGTACTTC
TRBJ1-5,.,TRBV4-2,.,CASSPTRDQPQHF,TGTGCCAGCAGCCCAACTCGGGATCAGCCCCAGCATTTT
TRBJ1-1,TRBD1,TRBV6-1,.,CASSALPGQGAPEAFF,TGTGCCAGCAGTGCACTACCGGGACAGGGGGCACCTGAAGCTTTCTTT
TRBJ2-7,TRBD2,TRBV6-1,.,CASSEGGGGAIEQYF,TGTGCCAGCAGTGAAGGGGGGGGAGGGGCCATCGAGCAGTACTTC
TRBJ1-3,.,TRBV5-1,.,CASSLEQESGNTIYF,TGCGCCAGCAGCTTGGAACAGGAATCTGGAAACACCATATATTTT
TRBJ1-2,.,TRBV29-1,.,CSVFARVVDVGYTF,TGCAGCGTTTTTGCTCGGGTGGTAGATGTGGGCTACACCTTC
TRBJ1-1,.,TRBV7-3,.,CASSLMQGVEAFF,TGTGCCAGCAGCTTAATGCAGGGCGTTGAAGCTTTCTTT
TRBJ2-5,TRBD2,TRBV6-5,.,CASSGLAGGGETQYF,TGTGCCAGCAGCGGACTAGCGGGGGGCGGAGAGACCCAGTACTTC
TRBJ2-4,.,TRBV9,.,CASSPHAAGDSKNIQYF,TGTGCCAGCAGCCCTCACGCAGCTGGGGATTCCAAAAACATTCAGTACTTC